Each of the 15 T cell receptor beta chains below was sequenced from the same sample in a study of CD8 T cells in ankylosing spondylitis. From the 5' RACE reads, TCRdb called clonotypes with MiXCR, one entry per CDR3 protein. The table lists hundreds of thousands of distinct CDR3 sequences, around 11% of them singletons, with roughly 0.51% in the top ten. The antigens these receptors bind are not known. General study points: It appeared that ankylosing spondylitis blood was characterized by a TCR beta motif of roughly 8 highly homologous variants.

Sequencing input: blood, either unsorted or a sorted T cell fraction (not recorded which). The receptor set was obtained from a male donor with ankylosing spondylitis.

The chain carries TRBV6-5 and TRBJ1-2; 10 bases map to TRBD1. Trimming removed 1 base from V and 7 bases from J; junction bases left unmatched: 6. The CDR3 has 15 amino acids. Germline V lookup: CDR1 MNHEY, CDR2 SVGAGI. CDR3 loop: CASSYLDRGLRGYTF. For the CDR3, the DNA is TGTGCCAGCAGTTACTTAGACAGGGGGCTCCGTGGCTACACCTTC.

This clonotype has at least ten counts. The V call is TRBV20-1, the J call TRBJ1-4, with D unresolved. Germline CDR1 and CDR2: DFQATT and SNEGSKA (reference sequence). V lost 4 bases and J 3 bases, leaving 6 bases between the germline ends. This CDR3 has 12 residues. CDR3 sequence: CSANMANEKLFF. The CDR3 nucleotides read TGCAGTGCTAACATGGCTAATGAAAAACTGTTTTTT.

This chain joins TRBV11-2 and TRBJ2-3; 9 nucleotides agree with TRBD2. V trimming: 2 bases; J trimming: 6 bases; junction bases outside the gene matches: 6. Germline CDR1 is SGHAT and CDR2 is FQNNGV. The CDR3 sequence is 15 residues long. CDR3 residues: CASSLRTSVRDTQYF. The CDR3 DNA reads TGTGCCAGCAGCTTACGGACTAGCGTTAGGGATACGCAGTATTTT.

The sample holds a few counts of this clonotype. The V call is TRBV29-1, the J call TRBJ2-4; no firm D call. The CDR3 covers 14 residues. The V end was cut by 2 bases, the J end by 0 bases, with 8 bases between. The germline CDR1 and CDR2 sequences are SQVTM and ANQGSEA. The CDR3 here is CSVENIIAKNIQYF. CDR3 DNA: TGCAGCGTTGAAAACATAATAGCCAAAAACATTCAGTACTTC.

This clonotype has a handful of counts. This chain links TRBV20-1 with TRBJ2-1; no definite D call. Deletions cut 3 bases from V and 0 bases from J, with 12 bases between. Germline values: CDR1 DFQATT, CDR2 SNEGSKA (reference sequence). The CDR3 sequence is 15 residues long. The CDR3 protein is CSASRAVSSYNEQFF. The CDR3 coding sequence is TGCAGTGCTAGTAGGGCAGTGAGCTCCTACAATGAGCAGTTCTTC.

The chain links TRBV27 to TRBJ1-2; maybe TRBD1 (5 bases). Trimming shortened V by 6 bases and J by 0 bases, and 8 bases separated the two germline ends. The length of the CDR3 is 13 residues. Germline V CDR1 and CDR2: MNHEY, SMNVEV (reference sequence). The CDR3 sequence: CASRGQANYGYTF. The CDR3 DNA follows: TGTGCCAGCAGGGGGCAAGCTAACTATGGCTACACCTTC.

This clonotype was seen at least ten times. The V and J genes are TRBV20-1 and TRBJ2-7; D may be TRBD1 (6 bases). Germline CDR1 and CDR2: DFQATT and SNEGSKA (reference sequence). The CDR3 is made up of 14 amino acids. V lost 1 base to trimming and J lost 7 bases, with 17 bases between them. The CDR3 bases are TGCAGTGCTAGAGGCCAACTTCAGGGGCGGGAGCAGTACTTC. Its protein product is CSARGQLQGREQYF.

This clonotype was counted at least ten times. The chain joins TRBV5-6 to TRBJ2-7, with D perhaps matching TRBD2 (6 bases). The CDR3 consists of 12 residues. The germline V gene has CDR1 SGHDT and CDR2 YYEEEE. The V and J ends lost 4 bases and 3 bases respectively, with 8 bases between them. The CDR3 loop reads CASSRRDYEQYF. The CDR3, as DNA: TGTGCCAGCAGCCGGCGGGACTACGAGCAGTACTTC.

V and J are TRBV9 and TRBJ1-2, with 9 nucleotides matching TRBD1. The CDR3 is 13 amino acids. Trimming removed 3 bases from V and 8 bases from J; junction bases left unmatched: 5. The V gene's germline CDR1 is SGDLS and CDR2 YYNGEE. The CDR3 reads CASSAGTGNGYTF. The CDR3 coding sequence is TGTGCCAGCAGCGCCGGGACAGGGAACGGCTACACCTTC.

This clonotype showed up many times. The chain is built from TRBV4-2 and TRBJ2-2; a weak D match, TRBD2 (5 bases). Germline values: CDR1 LGHNA, CDR2 YNFKEQ. With 0 bases removed from V and 0 bases from J, the gap between germline ends came to 11 bases. The CDR3 length is 17 residues. CDR3 bases: TGTGCCAGCAGCCAAGAAGGGTCGCGGGCGAACACCGGGGAGCTGTTTTTT. Translating gives CASSQEGSRANTGELFF.

This sequence joins TRBV10-3 and TRBJ1-2, with a possible D match to TRBD1 (6 bases). CDR3 length: 15 residues. The germline V and J ends were trimmed by 4 bases and 4 bases, with 16 bases remaining between them. Germline CDR1 is ENHRY and CDR2 is SYGVKD. The CDR3 reads CAISALRGFGYGYTF. In DNA form, the CDR3 reads TGTGCCATCAGTGCCCTAAGGGGGTTTGGCTATGGCTACACCTTC.

This clonotype came up a few times. The chain links TRBV5-5 to TRBJ2-1; 11 nucleotides line up with TRBD2. This CDR3 is built from 14 residues. The germline gives CDR1 SGHKS, CDR2 YYEKEE (reference sequence). The V gene end was trimmed by 1 base and the J gene end by 9 bases; junction bases not matched to a gene: 3. DNA of the CDR3: TGTGCCAGCAGCTTGTTACTAGCGGGAGCTGAGCAGTTCTTC. It yields the protein CASSLLLAGAEQFF.

The rearrangement joins TRBV20-1 to TRBJ2-7, with D maybe TRBD2 (6 bases). The CDR3 has 14 residues. CDR1 and CDR2 (germline): DFQATT, SNEGSKA (reference sequence). V was shortened by 3 bases and J by 2 bases, with 14 bases between the two germline ends. The CDR3 loop is CSASRAGLTYEQYF. Here the CDR3 DNA reads TGCAGTGCTAGTCGCGCGGGATTGACCTACGAGCAGTACTTC.

The V and J genes are TRBV6-2 or TRBV6-3 and TRBJ1-1; possibly TRBD1 for D (6 bases). Germline CDR1 and CDR2: MNHEY and SVGEGT. The CDR3 sequence is 15 residues long. Deletions cut 4 bases from V and 1 base from J, with 13 bases between. In nucleotides, the CDR3 is TGTGCCAGCAGTTCGAGGACAGAACCGAACACTGAAGCTTTCTTT. Encoded protein: CASSSRTEPNTEAFF.

Many counts were recorded for this clonotype. The genes are TRBV12-3 or TRBV12-4 and TRBJ2-2; D gene uncertain. Trimming removed 3 bases at V and 8 bases at J, with 4 bases between. The CDR3 totals 11 residues. Here the CDR3 reads CASSFGGELFF. The CDR3, as DNA: TGTGCCAGCAGTTTCGGGGGGGAGCTGTTTTTT.